This TCR beta chain was retrieved from a study of shared clonotypes between healthy human individuals. The protocol was immunoSEQ multiplex PCR, while the TCRdb copy is restricted to in-frame clones and leaves out a portion. The sample carries about 2.2 million clones, 90% to 95% recorded once. Comments on this clone: The antigen is not known.

Naivety among CD8 cells was defined by CD45RO negativity and positive CCR7 selection, thereby excluding terminally differentiated effector memory CD45RA+ cells. V was cut by 2 bases and J by 8 bases, with 13 bases left in between. CDR1 and CDR2 (germline): SGHNT, YYREEE (reference sequence). The CDR3 consists of 13 residues. General observations from the study: The sharing of 4% to 5.5% of naive CD4 clonotypes was seen across a handful of donors.

The sequenced sample was naive CD8+ T cells from PBMCs. The gene calls are TRBV5-4 and TRBJ1-2; perhaps TRBD1 as D (5 bases). The sequence was obtained from a man younger than 35 in good health. Some clones in this sample may be carry-over from other donors' samples. The CDR3 loop reads CASSFWQGKGYTF. The CDR3 region has the DNA TGTGCCAGCAGCTTTTGGCAGGGAAAAGGCTACACCTTC.